Each of the 31 T cell receptor beta chains below was sequenced from the same sample in a study of blood T cell repertoires in COVID-19. Produced via immunoSEQ multiplex PCR; TCRdb's table is partial and in-frame only. The table lists roughly 76,000 clones, more than 85% of them singletons. Sequencing was done on a sample of PBMCs or T cells enriched from blood (not recorded which). These receptors were taken from a woman between 50 and 59 years old with acute COVID-19.

This rearrangement joins TRBV5-1 to TRBJ2-5, with a weak D call TRBD2 (6 bases). There are 15 residues in the CDR3. V lost 6 bases to trimming and J lost 5 bases, with 20 bases between them. From germline, CDR1 is SGHRS and CDR2 YFSETQ. CDR3 nucleotide sequence: TGCGCCAGCACCCCCGGTAGCGCGGGGAAGGAGACCCAGTACTTC. Translating gives CASTPGSAGKETQYF.

This chain joins TRBV6-2 or TRBV6-3 and TRBJ2-1; D uncertain. V shed 1 base and J shed 3 bases, with 4 bases lying between them. This CDR3 is built from 13 residues. Germline CDR1 reads MNHEY; CDR2 reads SVGEGT. DNA of the CDR3: TGTGCCAGCAGTTACTACTTCTACAATGAGCAGTTCTTC. This sequence encodes CASSYYFYNEQFF.

This chain joins TRBV2 and TRBJ1-5; D ambiguous. This CDR3 has 12 amino acids. Trimming removed 3 bases at V and 7 bases at J, with 7 bases between. Germline V gives CDR1 SNHLY, CDR2 FYNNEI. CDR3 DNA: TGTGCCAGCAGTGACAGGTTCCAGCCCCAGCATTTT. Amino acid sequence: CASSDRFQPQHF.

This clone has only one observation. This sequence joins TRBV19 and TRBJ1-2, with 9 bases lining up with TRBD1. The V gene's germline CDR1 is LNHDA and CDR2 SQIVND (reference sequence). The V gene end was trimmed by 3 bases and the J gene end by 8 bases; junction bases not matched to a gene: 4. This CDR3 is 13 amino acids long. CDR3 sequence: CASSINTGGGYTF. The CDR3 DNA follows: TGTGCCAGTAGTATCAATACAGGGGGCGGCTACACCTTC.

In this sample, this clone turned up once. V gene TRBV4-2 combines with J gene TRBJ1-2; 7 bases line up with TRBD1. The germline V gene encodes CDR1 LGHNA and CDR2 YNFKEQ. The CDR3 spans 14 residues. J lost 2 bases, V lost 3 bases, and 3 bases had no gene match. The CDR3 spells CASSQQQGNYGYTF. CDR3 in DNA: TGTGCCAGCAGCCAGCAACAGGGGAACTATGGCTACACCTTC.

This chain links TRBV10-1 with TRBJ1-5; D gene uncertain. This CDR3 is built from 13 residues. V gave up 3 bases and J gave up 1 base, with 4 bases separating them. Germline V gene sequence: CDR1 WNHNN, CDR2 SYGVQD (reference sequence). CDR3: CASSETSNQPQHF. In DNA form, the CDR3 reads TGCGCCAGCAGTGAAACAAGCAATCAGCCCCAGCATTTT.

The V call is TRBV13, the J call TRBJ1-2; a possible D gene is TRBD1 (5 bases). The CDR3 has 14 residues. V gave up 4 bases and J gave up 11 bases, with 20 bases separating them. CDR1 is PRHDT and CDR2 is FYEKMQ in the germline V gene (reference sequence). CDR3 sequence reads: CASSSETQGRGYTF. CDR3 DNA sequence: TGTGCCAGCAGCTCAGAGACTCAGGGAAGAGGTTACACCTTC. The full variable domain, rest sourced from reference TRBV13 and TRBJ1-2, is AAGVIQSPRHLIKEKRETATLKCYPIPRHDTVYWYQQGPGQDPQFLISFYEKMQSDKGSIPDRFSAQQFSDYHSELNMSSLELGDSALYFCASSSETQGRGYTFGSGTRLTVV.

The gene calls are TRBV14 and TRBJ1-6; D gene ambiguous. The CDR3 is 12 residues long. Trimming took off 1 base at V and 7 bases at J, with 2 bases between the two ends. CDR1 is SGHDN, CDR2 FVKESK, per germline. The CDR3 spells CASSQVNSPLHF. Written as DNA, the CDR3 is TGTGCCAGCAGCCAAGTAAATTCACCCCTCCACTTT.

This clone showed up just once. The chain combines TRBV19 with TRBJ1-1; D is perhaps TRBD1 (6 bases). The length of the CDR3 is 13 residues. Germline lookup yields CDR1 LNHDA and CDR2 SQIVND (reference sequence). The V end lost 6 bases, the J end lost 1 base, and 9 bases lay between the germline ends. The CDR3 loop is CASSDRRNTEAFF. Here the CDR3 DNA reads TGTGCCAGTAGCGACAGGAGGAACACTGAAGCTTTCTTT.

The rearrangement uses TRBV30 and TRBJ2-5, with D possibly being TRBD2 (5 bases). V was trimmed by 8 bases and J by 2 bases, leaving 12 bases between them. Looked up from germline, CDR1 is GTSNPN and CDR2 is SVGIG (reference sequence). The CDR3 spans 12 residues. This chain's CDR3 is CAGRAWQETQYF. For the CDR3, the DNA is TGTGCCGGGCGGGCGTGGCAAGAGACCCAGTACTTC.

The chain couples TRBV4-1 to TRBJ2-5; 7 bases map to TRBD1. CDR1 MGHRA and CDR2 YSYEKL come from the germline V gene. The CDR3 sequence is 15 residues long. With 1 base clipped from V and 0 bases from J, the junction kept 2 bases outside the gene matches. CDR3 residues: CASSQVDRDQETQYF. The CDR3 nucleotides are TGCGCCAGCAGCCAAGTAGACAGGGACCAAGAGACCCAGTACTTC.

V and J are TRBV19 and TRBJ1-1; D unclear. The CDR3 length is 15 residues. The V end was cut by 9 bases, the J end by 5 bases, with 22 bases between. Germline V CDR1 and CDR2: LNHDA, SQIVND (reference sequence). CDR3 nucleotides: TGTGCCAGCAGAAAGGAGCCAGAATTGTGGACTGAAGCTTTCTTT. Residues: CASRKEPELWTEAFF. Full variable domain (missing parts from reference TRBV19 and TRBJ1-1): DGGITQSPKYLFRKEGQNVTLSCEQNLNHDAMYWYRQDPGQGLRLIYYSQIVNDFQKGDIAEGYSVSREKKESFPLTVTSAQKNPTAFYLCASRKEPELWTEAFFGQGTRLTVV.

The chain carries TRBV5-1 and TRBJ2-1; 7 bases agree with TRBD1. Germline V gives CDR1 SGHRS, CDR2 YFSETQ. V was clipped by 0 bases and J by 9 bases; unmatched bases: 3. CDR3 size: 13 residues. The CDR3 DNA reads as TGCGCCAGCAGCTTGGCGACAGGGATTGAGCAGTTCTTC. Encoded protein: CASSLATGIEQFF. The full variable domain, its missing parts supplied by reference TRBV5-1 and TRBJ2-1, is KAGVTQTPRYLIKTRGQQVTLSCSPISGHRSVSWYQQTPGQGLQFLFEYFSETQRNKGNFPGRFSGRQFSNSRSEMNVSTLELGDSALYLCASSLATGIEQFFGPGTRLTVL.

The V gene is TRBV2, the J gene TRBJ2-7; D possibly corresponds to TRBD2 (5 bases). The germline V gene encodes CDR1 SNHLY and CDR2 FYNNEI. Between the trimmed V and J ends, which lost 8 bases and 0 bases, there was a span of 14 bases. The CDR3 has 14 residues. The chain's CDR3 is CASGGSLGSYEQYF. The CDR3 region has the DNA TGTGCCAGCGGCGGGTCTCTGGGCTCCTACGAGCAGTACTTC.

The gene calls are TRBV12-3 or TRBV12-4 and TRBJ2-3; D is perhaps TRBD1 (5 bases). This CDR3 is 13 amino acids long. V lost 6 bases and J 2 bases, leaving 9 bases between the germline ends. The CDR3 loop reads CASRTGATDTQYF. DNA for the CDR3: TGTGCCAGCAGAACAGGAGCCACAGATACGCAGTATTTT.

The chain couples TRBV6-1 to TRBJ2-1, with TRBD2 identical over 10 bases. Trimming removed 2 bases from V and 6 bases from J; junction bases left unmatched: 4. The CDR3 extends over 15 amino acids. Per germline, CDR1 MNHNS and CDR2 SASEGT. This CDR3 reads CASSERASGSNEQFF. Written as DNA, the CDR3 is TGTGCCAGCAGTGAACGGGCTAGCGGGAGCAATGAGCAGTTCTTC.

This clone was picked up one time. The V gene is TRBV9, the J gene TRBJ1-1; D is possibly TRBD1 (6 bases). The CDR3 consists of 15 residues. Trimming cost V 5 bases and J 5 bases, with 19 bases left between them. Germline CDR1 SGDLS, CDR2 YYNGEE. In nucleotides, the CDR3 is TGTGCCAGCAGTCAAGCCGGGGGGCGGGTTACTGAAGCTTTCTTT. This gives the protein CASSQAGGRVTEAFF. Complete variable domain (other parts from reference TRBV9 and TRBJ1-1): DSGVTQTPKHLITATGQRVTLRCSPRSGDLSVYWYQQSLDQGLQFLIQYYNGEERAKGNILERFSAQQFPDLHSELNLSSLELGDSALYFCASSQAGGRVTEAFFGQGTRLTVV.

V and J are TRBV7-2 and TRBJ2-2, with TRBD2 matching 11 bases. The CDR3 is 16 amino acids. The junction had 2 bases not matched to a gene; V was cut back by 5 bases and J by 0 bases. Germline CDR1 is SGHTA and CDR2 is FQGNSA. The CDR3 here is CASSELAGANTGELFF. The CDR3 coding sequence is TGTGCCAGCAGCGAACTAGCGGGAGCGAACACCGGGGAGCTGTTTTTT.

This chain links TRBV27 with TRBJ2-7; TRBD2 aligns across 9 bases. V lost 6 bases, J lost 3 bases, and 9 bases stayed unmatched. Germline V lookup: CDR1 MNHEY, CDR2 SMNVEV (reference sequence). This CDR3 contains 15 residues. The chain's CDR3 is CASSSLRAGGYEQYF. The CDR3 coding sequence is TGTGCCAGCAGCTCCCTTCGAGCGGGAGGCTACGAGCAGTACTTC.

About this clone itself: A read error may produce the germline difference seen at one junction end. This chain connects TRBV19 to TRBJ2-1, with TRBD2 matching over 11 bases. The length of the CDR3 is 15 residues. Germline loops: CDR1 LNHDA, CDR2 SQIVND (reference sequence). The CDR3 DNA is TGTGCCAGTACTATAGCGGGAGGGACGAACAATGAGCAGTTCTTC. Translating gives CASTIAGGTNNEQFF.

CDR3 DNA: TGTGCCAGCAGCGGAACATTAGCGGGAGGCCCGTTTAGCACAGATACGCAGTATTTT. This encodes CASSGTLAGGPFSTDTQYF. This chain links TRBV7-2 with TRBJ2-3; 10 bases fit TRBD2. Germline trimming cut 5 bases from V and 0 bases from J; bases unmatched to any gene: 14. This CDR3 region has 19 residues. The germline V gene encodes CDR1 SGHTA and CDR2 FQGNSA.

The V gene is TRBV6-5, the J gene TRBJ1-2; 10 positions match TRBD1. This CDR3 contains 14 residues. The ends lost 6 bases at V and 7 bases at J; junction bases unmatched: 8. Germline-derived CDR1 and CDR2 are MNHEY and SVGAGI. CDR3: CASRGTGAFSGYTF. The CDR3 DNA is TGTGCCAGCAGAGGGACAGGGGCCTTTTCTGGCTACACCTTC.

The V call is TRBV2, the J call TRBJ2-3; D may be TRBD1 (5 bases). V was cut by 3 bases and J by 5 bases, with 12 bases left in between. CDR1 SNHLY and CDR2 FYNNEI come from the germline V gene. The CDR3 extends over 14 amino acids. The CDR3 is CASSEWQGEDTQYF. In DNA form, the CDR3 reads TGTGCCAGCAGTGAGTGGCAGGGTGAAGATACGCAGTATTTT.

The CDR3 DNA follows: TGTGCCAGCAGCTTAGCCCTGGGCTACACCTTC. This codes for CASSLALGYTF. V usage is TRBV7-9 and J usage is TRBJ1-2; no firm D call. There are 11 residues in the CDR3. V lost 0 bases and J 8 bases, leaving 4 bases between the germline ends. Germline V gene lookup returns CDR1 SEHNR and CDR2 FQNEAQ (reference sequence).

The rearrangement links TRBV6-5 to TRBJ2-7; TRBD2 aligns across 8 bases. The CDR3 totals 14 residues. V trimming: 7 bases; J trimming: 2 bases; junction bases outside the gene matches: 7. The germline V gene has CDR1 MNHEY and CDR2 SVGAGI. The CDR3 loop is CASTWGRGAYEQYF. The CDR3 DNA sequence: TGTGCCAGCACGTGGGGGCGGGGGGCCTACGAGCAGTACTTC.

In nucleotides, the CDR3 is TGCAGCGTTGGACTAGCGGGTACCTACGAGCAGTACTTC. This codes for CSVGLAGTYEQYF. The chain is built from TRBV29-1 and TRBJ2-7, with TRBD2 matching over 10 bases. The V gene's germline CDR1 is SQVTM and CDR2 ANQGSEA. J gave up 2 bases and V 4 bases, and 2 bases lay outside the gene matches. The CDR3 contains 13 residues.

This clone has only a few counts. The chain is built from TRBV25-1 and TRBJ2-7; D not resolved. The V end was cut by 4 bases, the J end by 0 bases, with 4 bases between. The CDR3 is 12 amino acids. CDR1 MGHDK and CDR2 SYGVNS come from the germline V gene. The CDR3 DNA reads TGTGCCAGCAGTGCAGACTCCTACGAGCAGTACTTC. Amino acid sequence: CASSADSYEQYF.

This sequence joins TRBV5-5 and TRBJ1-5; D is perhaps TRBD1 (5 bases). Germline V CDR1 and CDR2: SGHKS, YYEKEE (reference sequence). Trimming took 0 bases from V and 4 from J, leaving 5 bases between them. The CDR3 contains 13 residues. CDR3 in DNA: TGTGCCAGCAGCTTGGCAGGGAATCAGCCCCAGCATTTT. This gives the protein CASSLAGNQPQHF.

This rearrangement joins TRBV5-1 to TRBJ2-1; D may be TRBD2 (6 bases). V was pared by 3 bases and J by 5 bases, with 6 bases between. The germline V gene encodes CDR1 SGHRS and CDR2 YFSETQ. This CDR3 has 12 amino acids. The CDR3 region is CASSSGDNEQFF. The CDR3 DNA reads TGCGCCAGCAGCTCGGGAGACAATGAGCAGTTCTTC.

The rearrangement uses TRBV19 and TRBJ2-7; 9 bases align to TRBD1. V was pared by 5 bases and J by 5 bases, with 7 bases of the junction left unmatched. Germline V gene data show CDR1 as LNHDA and CDR2 as SQIVND (reference sequence). The length of the CDR3 is 14 residues. The CDR3 region is CASSAGTGSNEQYF. In DNA form, the CDR3 reads TGTGCCAGTAGTGCGGGGACAGGGAGCAACGAGCAGTACTTC. The complete variable domain, with remaining parts taken from reference TRBV19 and TRBJ2-7, reads DGGITQSPKYLFRKEGQNVTLSCEQNLNHDAMYWYRQDPGQGLRLIYYSQIVNDFQKGDIAEGYSVSREKKESFPLTVTSAQKNPTAFYLCASSAGTGSNEQYFGPGTRLTVT.

The rearrangement joins TRBV25-1 to TRBJ2-7; a weak D match, TRBD2 (7 bases). The germline V gene has CDR1 MGHDK and CDR2 SYGVNS. This CDR3 spans 14 amino acids. V dropped 2 bases and J dropped 3 bases, with 11 bases sitting between them. The chain's CDR3 is CASSEGGGGYEQYF. CDR3 in DNA: TGTGCCAGCAGTGAAGGGGGAGGGGGCTACGAGCAGTACTTC.